This T cell receptor beta chain was profiled in a study of T-cell memory formation after mild COVID-19. Across the whole study: Each donor largely had its own TCR clusters.

The CDR3 is 14 residues long. V was cut by 5 bases and J by 3 bases, with 16 bases left in between. Germline CDR1 and CDR2: GTSNPN and SVGIG (reference sequence). TCR alpha and TCR beta cDNA libraries carrying sample barcodes and UMIs were produced by 5'RACE using constant-segment primers. In TCRdb, the 5' RACE reads were re-called with MiXCR into one record per CDR3 protein. The table includes more than 300,000 distinct CDR3 sequences, roughly 15% detected once. This receptor was identified in a man between 18 and 29 years old who had mild COVID-19 (a few samples of this study predate the infection). Cell type and time point are not known. Sample: PBMCs or a T cell subset sorted from them (not recorded which). The rearrangement joins TRBV30 to TRBJ1-1; no firm D call. The CDR3 DNA reads as TGTGCCTGGGGCCGGACGGGTTGGGACACTGAAGCTTTCTTT. Protein: CAWGRTGWDTEAFF.